This record covers a single T cell receptor beta chain. Its antigen is not known. This could be a read error, since a much larger clone is one nucleotide away. These data originate in a study of T cells in Graves' hyperthyroidism and ophthalmopathy. At the level of the study: Specimen type is peripheral blood, collected at initial diagnosis prior to any treatment.

Overall study results and limits: The majority of expanded thyroid clonotypes above 0.001 also appeared in blood.

Researchers amplified the TCR beta CDR3 regions from RNA transcripts. Researchers ran a first-round RT-PCR on the TCR CDR3 using the HTBI primer set. MiXCR, run by TCRdb on the multiplex PCR reads, gives a single entry per CDR3 protein. The table lists about 290,000 distinct CDR3 sequences, around a sixth of them singletons. The CDR3 sequence is 16 residues long. Germline V lookup: CDR1 MDHEN, CDR2 SYDVKM. An absence of ophthalmopathy progression within 18 months meant stable Graves' hyperthyroidism. This receptor was obtained from a man aged 25 to 40 with Graves' hyperthyroidism. The sample comprised blood. The chain joins TRBV28 to TRBJ2-2, with D possibly being TRBD2 (7 bases). CDR3 bases: TGTGCCAGCAGTTTATCCCGCGGGGGCGGCACCGGGGAGCTGGTTTTT. The encoded protein is CASSLSRGGGTGELVF.